This T cell receptor beta chain was identified in a study of shared T cell receptors in the human thymus. The CDR3 is made up of 15 amino acids. Germline V CDR1 and CDR2: SGHVS, FQNEAQ. The ends were cut back, 6 bases at V and 2 bases at J, with 13 bases in the middle. TCRdb's copy holds only in-frame clones and misses some; the assay was immunoSEQ multiplex PCR. Of hundreds of thousands of clones in the sample, more than 75% were seen once. The same specimen was also included in a second study, on human thymus T cells. That investigation notes: The donors were infants in Finland with congenital heart defects, otherwise immunologically healthy. Thymus was obtained from resections taken during corrective heart surgery. An apparent bias in V and J gene usage was seen in thymic and blood repertoires. Related research examined unrelated individuals and reported that their thymic repertoires overlapped highly.

This chain uses TRBV7-8 with TRBJ2-2, with D possibly being TRBD2 (6 bases). What was sequenced was thymocytes. The TCR comes from a boy in the first two years of life with a congenital heart defect. CDR3 nucleotide sequence: TGTGCCAGCAGTCCCAGGGAGGTTAACACCGGGGAGCTGTTTTTT. Translation: CASSPREVNTGELFF.